The 32 T cell receptor beta chains listed next were all sequenced from one sample in a study of blood T cell repertoires in COVID-19. Repertoires were generated with immunoSEQ multiplex PCR, while TCRdb's copy carries only in-frame clones and drops some. The data contain hundreds of thousands of clones, around 85% of them singletons. Sequences were obtained from PBMCs or T cells enriched from blood (not recorded which). Every receptor here comes from a woman under 40 who had been exposed to COVID-19.

The V and J genes are TRBV6-2 or TRBV6-3 and TRBJ2-7; TRBD1 aligns across 10 bases. The CDR3 loop spans 16 amino acids. V gave up 5 bases and J gave up 0 bases; unmatched junction bases: 7. CDR1 is MNHEY and CDR2 is SVGEGT in the germline V gene. This CDR3 reads CASSPVGQGGSYEQYF. In DNA form, the CDR3 reads TGTGCCAGCAGTCCCGTCGGACAGGGGGGCTCCTACGAGCAGTACTTC.

The chain employs TRBV7-9 and TRBJ1-4; 9 nucleotides agree with TRBD1. Trimming removed 1 base from V and 5 bases from J; junction bases left unmatched: 8. The CDR3 runs to 17 residues. CDR1 is SEHNR, CDR2 FQNEAQ, per germline (reference sequence). The CDR3 loop reads CASSLDNRGLRNEKLFF. Written as DNA, the CDR3 is TGTGCCAGCAGCTTAGATAACAGGGGGCTTCGGAATGAAAAACTGTTTTTT.

The chain couples TRBV12-3 or TRBV12-4 to TRBJ1-2, with D uncertain. This CDR3 has 13 residues. The V end lost 5 bases, the J end lost 5 bases, and 12 bases lay between the germline ends. For the CDR3, the DNA is TGTGCCAGCAGTGCGATACTTCTTTATGGCTACACCTTC. It translates to CASSAILLYGYTF.

The V call is TRBV7-8, the J call TRBJ2-7, with D possibly being TRBD1 (6 bases). V was shortened by 4 bases and J by 2 bases, with 12 bases between the two germline ends. Germline loops: CDR1 SGHVS, CDR2 FQNEAQ. This CDR3 is 14 amino acids long. The CDR3 loop reads CASSSTDSTYEQYF. The CDR3 DNA is TGTGCCAGCAGCTCTACGGACAGCACCTACGAGCAGTACTTC.

The V call is TRBV18, the J call TRBJ1-3, with D perhaps TRBD1 (6 bases). The CDR3 totals 14 residues. The germline V gene has CDR1 KGHSH and CDR2 LQKENI. V lost 3 bases and J lost 4, with 10 bases in between. The CDR3, as DNA: TGTGCCAGCTCACCCACAGGGACAGGAAACACCATATATTTT. The encoded protein is CASSPTGTGNTIYF.

This clone was counted a few times. The V call is TRBV5-1, the J call TRBJ2-7; D call uncertain. The V end lost 5 bases, the J end lost 4 bases, and 10 bases lay between the germline ends. Germline assignment: CDR1 SGHRS and CDR2 YFSETQ. The CDR3 has 12 residues. The chain's CDR3 is CASRTDGYEQYF. Written as DNA, the CDR3 is TGCGCCAGCAGAACCGACGGGTACGAGCAGTACTTC.

The chain employs TRBV21-1 and TRBJ2-5; the table's D gene call, TRBD2, was not cross checked with the DNA. TRBV21-1 is classified as a pseudogene. CDR3 length: 17 residues. The CDR3 DNA is TGTGCCAGCAGCAAAGATCGGAGGGAGGAACCAAAAGAGACCCAGTACTTC. Translating gives CASSKDRREEPKETQYF.

This clone was detected only once. The chain joins TRBV7-8 to TRBJ2-5, with 9 bases identical to TRBD2. V lost 5 bases to trimming and J lost 0 bases; unmatched junction nucleotides: 7. CDR3 length equals 16 residues. The V gene's germline CDR1 is SGHVS and CDR2 FQNEAQ. Written as DNA, the CDR3 is TGTGCCAGCAGCAGTAGCGGGAGCGCGTACCAAGAGACCCAGTACTTC. It yields the protein CASSSSGSAYQETQYF.

Only one count was recorded for this clone. The genes are TRBV19 and TRBJ2-1; D call uncertain. With 3 bases removed from V and 4 bases from J, the gap between germline ends came to 13 bases. Germline V gene data show CDR1 as LNHDA and CDR2 as SQIVND (reference sequence). There are 15 residues in the CDR3. This CDR3 reads CASSMTASIYNEQFF. CDR3 sequence (DNA): TGTGCCAGTAGTATGACCGCTAGTATTTACAATGAGCAGTTCTTC.

The rearrangement joins TRBV2 to TRBJ1-5; TRBD1 matches 7 bases. J gave up 6 bases and V 7 bases, and 6 bases lay outside the gene matches. Germline V gives CDR1 SNHLY, CDR2 FYNNEI. The CDR3 sequence is 13 residues long. Here the CDR3 reads CASMETGIQPQHF. CDR3 sequence (DNA): TGTGCCAGCATGGAGACAGGGATTCAGCCCCAGCATTTT.

This chain links TRBV13 with TRBJ2-2, with D maybe TRBD2 (5 bases). Between the trimmed V and J ends, which lost 4 bases and 3 bases, there was a span of 12 bases. Germline V lookup: CDR1 PRHDT, CDR2 FYEKMQ (reference sequence). This CDR3 is built from 15 residues. This CDR3 is CASSSESGDTGELFF. The CDR3 DNA follows: TGTGCCAGCAGCTCTGAAAGCGGTGACACCGGGGAGCTGTTTTTT.

The chain has TRBV28 and TRBJ2-1, with D possibly TRBD2 on 5 matching bases. The V end lost 7 bases, the J end lost 10 bases, and 14 bases lay between the germline ends. Germline-derived CDR1 and CDR2 are MDHEN and SYDVKM. The CDR3 sequence is 12 residues long. The CDR3 is CASITGRLEQFF. For the CDR3, the DNA is TGTGCCAGCATAACGGGAAGGCTCGAGCAGTTCTTC. The entire variable domain, with the rest obtained from reference TRBV28 and TRBJ2-1, is as follows: DVKVTQSSRYLVKRTGEKVFLECVQDMDHENMFWYRQDPGLGLRLIYFSYDVKMKEKGDIPEGYSVSREKKERFSLILESASTNQTSMYLCASITGRLEQFFGPGTRLTVL.

This clone was seen more than once but under ten times. The rearrangement uses TRBV12-2 and TRBJ2-1; the DNA was not compared with TRBD2, the D call given in the table. TRBV12-2 is recorded as a pseudogene. The CDR3 runs 17 residues. CDR3 sequence (DNA): TGTGCAAGTCGCTTTGGGGGTCTAGCGTTTATCTACAATGAGCAGTTCTTC. Protein sequence: CASRFGGLAFIYNEQFF.

The rearrangement joins TRBV25-1 to TRBJ1-5, with a tentative D call TRBD1 (6 bases). V lost 1 base, J lost 2 bases, and 15 bases lay in between. The CDR3 loop spans 17 amino acids. Germline V gives CDR1 MGHDK, CDR2 SYGVNS. The CDR3 bases are TGTGCCAGCAGTGAATCCCGAACAGGGATTGGCAATCAGCCCCAGCATTTT. Protein sequence: CASSESRTGIGNQPQHF.

This clone was detected only a few times. J is TRBJ2-2 and V is TRBV18; maybe TRBD1 (5 bases). The CDR3 spans 14 residues. Per the germline V gene, CDR1 is KGHSH and CDR2 is LQKENI. The V end lost 3 bases, the J end lost 1 base, and 6 bases lay between the germline ends. The CDR3: CASSPQGNTGELFF. The CDR3 nucleotides are TGTGCCAGCTCACCCCAGGGGAACACCGGGGAGCTGTTTTTT.

This clone occurred once. The chain couples TRBV28 to TRBJ2-1, with no clear D. V gave up 1 base and J gave up 6 bases, with 7 bases separating them. CDR3 length: 13 residues. Germline assignment: CDR1 MDHEN and CDR2 SYDVKM. This CDR3 reads CASSLLVTNEQFF. The DNA of the CDR3 is TGTGCCAGCAGTTTATTAGTAACCAATGAGCAGTTCTTC.

The rearrangement links TRBV12-5 to TRBJ1-2; 8 positions agree with TRBD1. This CDR3 comprises 14 residues. Germline V gives CDR1 LGHNT, CDR2 FRNRAP. The junction had 4 bases not matched to a gene; V was cut back by 0 bases and J by 7 bases. CDR3 sequence reads: CASGLVPGTGGYTF. The CDR3 nucleotides are TGTGCTAGTGGTTTGGTACCGGGGACAGGTGGCTACACCTTC.

The rearrangement uses TRBV10-3 and TRBJ2-2; D unclear. Germline V gives CDR1 ENHRY, CDR2 SYGVKD. CDR3 length: 15 amino acids. Trimming shortened V by 4 bases and J by 1 base, and 10 bases separated the two germline ends. The CDR3 bases are TGTGCCATCAGTGTGCTAGAAGGGAACACCGGGGAGCTGTTTTTT. This encodes CAISVLEGNTGELFF.

This clone was seen once. The genes are TRBV5-1 and TRBJ2-2, with D tentatively TRBD2 (5 bases). The CDR3 is 14 amino acids. The V end lost 4 bases, the J end lost 3 bases, and 10 bases lay between the germline ends. CDR1 SGHRS and CDR2 YFSETQ come from the germline V gene. The CDR3 coding sequence is TGCGCCAGCAGCCGGAGGACGGACACCGGGGAGCTGTTTTTT. It encodes CASSRRTDTGELFF.

The CDR3 spells CASSQAGQGDEKLFF. CDR3 bases: TGTGCCAGCAGCCAAGCGGGGCAGGGGGACGAAAAACTGTTTTTT. This chain links TRBV3-1 (or the pseudogene TRBV3-2) with TRBJ1-4; 7 nucleotides agree with TRBD1. Per germline, CDR1 LGHDT and CDR2 YNNKEL (reference sequence). With 1 base clipped from V and 8 bases from J, the junction kept 7 bases outside the gene matches. The CDR3 length is 15 residues.

The chain links TRBV4-1 to TRBJ2-1, with a tentative D call TRBD2 (7 bases). Looked up from germline, CDR1 is MGHRA and CDR2 is YSYEKL. The length of the CDR3 is 14 residues. Trimming left V 1 base short and J 7 bases short, with 11 bases between. CDR3 protein: CASSQVGGRNEQFF. As DNA, the CDR3 is TGCGCCAGCAGCCAAGTGGGGGGGCGGAATGAGCAGTTCTTC.

The genes are TRBV2 and TRBJ2-3; D is ambiguous. The germline V and J ends were trimmed by 4 bases and 8 bases, with 19 bases remaining between them. This CDR3 is 15 amino acids long. Per the germline V gene, CDR1 is SNHLY and CDR2 is FYNNEI. For the CDR3, the DNA is TGTGCCAGCAGTGTGCCCTACGATCGTGATGGTACGCAGTATTTT. Its protein is CASSVPYDRDGTQYF.

This clone came up once. V and J are TRBV5-1 and TRBJ2-5; TRBD1 is a possible D gene (6 bases). Per germline, CDR1 SGHRS and CDR2 YFSETQ. The V end lost 4 bases, the J end lost 0 bases, and 10 bases lay between the germline ends. CDR3 length: 14 amino acids. The CDR3 here is CASSLGGNQETQYF. The CDR3 DNA follows: TGCGCCAGCAGCCTTGGGGGCAACCAAGAGACCCAGTACTTC.

The CDR3, as DNA: TGTGCCAGCAGCCGCGGACTAGCGGCTAGCACAGATACGCAGTATTTT. As protein: CASSRGLAASTDTQYF. V and J are TRBV7-3 and TRBJ2-3, with TRBD2 matching 10 bases. CDR3 length: 16 amino acids. Trimming took 5 bases from V and 0 from J; bases not matched to a gene: 5. The germline CDR1 and CDR2 sequences are SGHTA and FQGTGA.

The chain has TRBV28 and TRBJ2-3, with D perhaps matching TRBD2 (6 bases). With 8 bases removed from V and 1 base from J, the gap between germline ends came to 16 bases. Looked up from germline, CDR1 is MDHEN and CDR2 is SYDVKM. The CDR3 totals 15 residues. The CDR3 region has the DNA TGTGCCAGCCCCCCTCGGGGGAGCGGCACAGATACGCAGTATTTT. It yields the protein CASPPRGSGTDTQYF.

V gene TRBV29-1 combines with J gene TRBJ1-3; D is uncertain. Germline CDR1 SQVTM, CDR2 ANQGSEA. This CDR3 comprises 10 residues. V shed 7 bases and J shed 8 bases, with 9 bases lying between them. CDR3 in DNA: TGCAGCGCCAGAGAGGACACCATATATTTT. This translates into CSAREDTIYF.

CDR3 loop: CASSKKTRERSYEQYF. Here the CDR3 DNA reads TGTGCCAGCAGCAAAAAAACACGGGAGCGTTCCTACGAGCAGTACTTC. The rearrangement uses TRBV21-1 and TRBJ2-7; TRBD2, the table's D call, lacks a check against the DNA. TRBV21-1 is recorded as a pseudogene. The CDR3 is 16 amino acids.

This clone showed up just once. The chain has TRBV4-3 and TRBJ2-7; the D gene is possibly TRBD2 (6 bases). Germline V lookup: CDR1 LGHNA, CDR2 YSLEER. This CDR3 region has 15 residues. V was cut by 7 bases and J by 1 base, with 17 bases left in between. DNA for the CDR3: TGCGCCAGCAATCGGCGACTAGGCGGATCCTACGAGCAGTACTTC. Translating gives CASNRRLGGSYEQYF.

This clone showed up just once. The chain couples TRBV7-6 to TRBJ2-7; 12 bases line up with TRBD1. The junction had 4 bases not matched to a gene; V was cut back by 5 bases and J by 5 bases. From germline, CDR1 is SGHVS and CDR2 FNYEAQ. CDR3 length: 14 amino acids. This CDR3 is CASSGGQGADEQYF. DNA for the CDR3: TGTGCCAGCAGCGGGGGACAGGGGGCAGACGAGCAGTACTTC.

The V gene is TRBV14, the J gene TRBJ2-7, with 12 bases identical to TRBD2. The CDR3 extends over 15 amino acids. J gave up 7 bases and V 6 bases, and 10 bases lay outside the gene matches. Germline V gene lookup returns CDR1 SGHDN and CDR2 FVKESK. This CDR3 is CASSPGQLAGGEQYF. Written as DNA, the CDR3 is TGTGCCAGCAGTCCCGGGCAACTAGCGGGGGGTGAGCAGTACTTC.

The rearrangement links TRBV27 to TRBJ1-6, with D perhaps TRBD1 (5 bases). CDR1 and CDR2 (germline): MNHEY, SMNVEV (reference sequence). The CDR3 has 17 residues. Trimming pared 5 bases from V and 8 bases from J, leaving 22 bases between. CDR3 DNA sequence: TGTGCCAGCAGTCCGTACCGGGGCGGCGCGGGATATTCACCCCTCCACTTT. It encodes CASSPYRGGAGYSPLHF.

Written as DNA, the CDR3 is TGTGCCAGCAGCCCTAGGCTTGGGGGGGACTATGGCTACACCTTC. Its protein product is CASSPRLGGDYGYTF. V is TRBV7-2 and J is TRBJ1-2; perhaps TRBD1 as D (5 bases). V dropped 5 bases and J dropped 3 bases, with 16 bases sitting between them. CDR1 is SGHTA and CDR2 is FQGNSA in the germline V gene. The CDR3 runs 15 residues. The whole variable domain, remainder taken from reference TRBV7-2 and TRBJ1-2, is GAGVSQSPSNKVTEKGKDVELRCDPISGHTALYWYRQSLGQGLEFLIYFQGNSAPDKSGLPSDRFSAERTGGSVSTLTIQRTQQEDSAVYLCASSPRLGGDYGYTFGSGTRLTVV.